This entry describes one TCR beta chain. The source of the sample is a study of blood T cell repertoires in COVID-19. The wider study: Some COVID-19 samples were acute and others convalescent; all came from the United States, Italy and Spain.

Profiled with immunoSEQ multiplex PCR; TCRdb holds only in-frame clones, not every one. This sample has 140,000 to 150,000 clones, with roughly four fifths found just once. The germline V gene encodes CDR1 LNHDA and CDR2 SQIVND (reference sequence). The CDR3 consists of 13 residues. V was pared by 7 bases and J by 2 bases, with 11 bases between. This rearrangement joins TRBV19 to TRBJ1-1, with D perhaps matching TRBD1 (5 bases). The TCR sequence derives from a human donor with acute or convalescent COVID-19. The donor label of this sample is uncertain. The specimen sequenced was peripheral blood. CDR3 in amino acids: CASTLGLNTEAFF. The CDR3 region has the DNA TGTGCCAGTACTTTGGGGCTCAACACTGAAGCTTTCTTT.